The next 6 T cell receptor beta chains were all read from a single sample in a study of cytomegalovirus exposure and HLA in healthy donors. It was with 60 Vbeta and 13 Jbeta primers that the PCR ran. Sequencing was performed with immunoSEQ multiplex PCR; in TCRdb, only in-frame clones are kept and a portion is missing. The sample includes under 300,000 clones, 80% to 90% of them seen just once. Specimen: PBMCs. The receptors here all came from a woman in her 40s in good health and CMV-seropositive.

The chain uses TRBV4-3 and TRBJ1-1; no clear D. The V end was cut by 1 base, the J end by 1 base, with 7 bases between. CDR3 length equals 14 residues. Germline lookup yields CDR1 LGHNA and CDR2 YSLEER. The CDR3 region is CASSQAQSNTEAFF. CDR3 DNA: TGCGCCAGCAGCCAAGCCCAGTCGAACACTGAAGCTTTCTTT.

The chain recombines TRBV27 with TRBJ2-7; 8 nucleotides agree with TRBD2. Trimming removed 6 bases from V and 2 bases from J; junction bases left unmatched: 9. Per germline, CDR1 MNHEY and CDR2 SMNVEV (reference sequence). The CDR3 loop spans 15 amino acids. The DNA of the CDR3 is TGTGCCAGCAGGAGTCTCTGGCGGGGGGCCTACGAGCAGTACTTC. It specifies CASRSLWRGAYEQYF.

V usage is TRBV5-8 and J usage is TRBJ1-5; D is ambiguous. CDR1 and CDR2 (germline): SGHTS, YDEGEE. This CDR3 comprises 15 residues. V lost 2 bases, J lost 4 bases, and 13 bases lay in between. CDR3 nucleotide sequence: TGTGCCAGCAGCTTTTTTAGAGGATTAAATCAGCCCCAGCATTTT. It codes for CASSFFRGLNQPQHF.

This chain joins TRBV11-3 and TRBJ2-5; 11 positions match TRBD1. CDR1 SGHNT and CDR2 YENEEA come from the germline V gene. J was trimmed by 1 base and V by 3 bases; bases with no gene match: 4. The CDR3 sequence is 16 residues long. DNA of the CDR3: TGTGCCAGCAGCTTGGGGACAGGGGGGACCCAAGAGACCCAGTACTTC. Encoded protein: CASSLGTGGTQETQYF.

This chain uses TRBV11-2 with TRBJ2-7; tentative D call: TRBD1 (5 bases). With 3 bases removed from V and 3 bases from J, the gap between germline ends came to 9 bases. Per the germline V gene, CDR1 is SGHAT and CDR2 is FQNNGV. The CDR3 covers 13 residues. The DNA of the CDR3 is TGTGCCAGCAGCTTGAGCAGGGTCTACGAGCAGTACTTC. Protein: CASSLSRVYEQYF.

This CDR3 reads CASSYYGQTNEQFF. DNA of the CDR3: TGTGCCAGCAGTTACTACGGACAGACAAATGAGCAGTTCTTC. The chain employs TRBV6-6 and TRBJ2-1; a weak D match, TRBD1 (6 bases). V gave up 1 base and J gave up 7 bases, with 11 bases separating them. The germline CDR1 and CDR2 sequences are MNHNY and SVGAGI (reference sequence). The CDR3 contains 14 residues.